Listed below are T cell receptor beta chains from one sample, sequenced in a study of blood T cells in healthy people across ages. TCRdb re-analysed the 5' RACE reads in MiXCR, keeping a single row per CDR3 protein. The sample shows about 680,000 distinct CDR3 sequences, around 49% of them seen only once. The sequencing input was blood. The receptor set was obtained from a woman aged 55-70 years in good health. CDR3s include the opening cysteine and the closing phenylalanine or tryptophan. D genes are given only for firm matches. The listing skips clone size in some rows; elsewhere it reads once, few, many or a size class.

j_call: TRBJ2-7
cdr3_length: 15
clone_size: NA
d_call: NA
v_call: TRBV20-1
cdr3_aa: CSASSLVLFDNEQYF
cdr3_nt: TGCAGTGCTAGCAGTTTAGTTCTATTTGACAATGAGCAGTACTTC

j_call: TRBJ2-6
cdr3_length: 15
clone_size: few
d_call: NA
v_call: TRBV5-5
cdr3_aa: CASSLRVVGANVLTF
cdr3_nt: TGTGCCAGCAGCCTCAGGGTGGTTGGGGCCAACGTCCTGACTTTC

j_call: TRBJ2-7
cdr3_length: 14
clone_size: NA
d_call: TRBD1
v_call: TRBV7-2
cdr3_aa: CASSFQGADYEQYF
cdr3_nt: TGTGCCAGCAGCTTCCAGGGGGCGGACTACGAGCAGTACTTC

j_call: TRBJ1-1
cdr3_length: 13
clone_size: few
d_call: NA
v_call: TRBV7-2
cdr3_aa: CASSTQRNTEAFF
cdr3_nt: TGTGCCAGCAGCACGCAACGGAACACTGAAGCTTTCTTT

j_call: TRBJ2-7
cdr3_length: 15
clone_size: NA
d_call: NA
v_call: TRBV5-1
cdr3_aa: CASSSGLQGSYEQYF
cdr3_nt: TGCGCCAGCAGCTCGGGCCTACAGGGATCCTACGAGCAGTACTTC

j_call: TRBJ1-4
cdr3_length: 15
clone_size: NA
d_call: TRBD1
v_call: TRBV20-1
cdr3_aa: CSARDRGRGREKLFF
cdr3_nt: TGCAGTGCTAGAGATCGAGGCAGGGGGCGGGAAAAACTGTTTTTT

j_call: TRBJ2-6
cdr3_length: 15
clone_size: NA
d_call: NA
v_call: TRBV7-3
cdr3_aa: CASSLQAAGANVLTF
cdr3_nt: TGTGCCAGCAGCTTACAGGCAGCTGGGGCCAACGTCCTGACTTTC

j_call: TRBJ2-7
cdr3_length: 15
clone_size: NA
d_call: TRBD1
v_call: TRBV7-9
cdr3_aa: CASSPRDRYHYEQYF
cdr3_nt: TGTGCCAGCAGCCCGAGGGACAGGTACCACTACGAGCAGTACTTC

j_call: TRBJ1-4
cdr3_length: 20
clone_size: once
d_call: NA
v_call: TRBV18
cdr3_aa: CASSPSTRATNFATNEKLFF
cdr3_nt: TGTGCCAGCTCACCAAGCACCCGGGCAACTAATTTTGCAACTAATGAAAAACTGTTTTTT

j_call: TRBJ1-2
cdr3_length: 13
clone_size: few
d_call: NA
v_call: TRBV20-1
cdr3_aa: CSARNSANYGYTF
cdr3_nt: TGCAGTGCCCGAAACTCCGCGAACTATGGCTACACCTTC

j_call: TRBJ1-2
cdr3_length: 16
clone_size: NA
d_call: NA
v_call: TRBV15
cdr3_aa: CATSKTTDRIRYGYTF
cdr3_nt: TGTGCCACCAGCAAAACAACCGACAGGATACGATATGGCTACACCTTC

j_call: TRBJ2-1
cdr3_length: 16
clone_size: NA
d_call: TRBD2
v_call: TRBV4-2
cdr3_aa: CASSQVGLADQNEQFF
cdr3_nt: TGTGCCAGCAGCCAAGTTGGACTAGCGGACCAAAATGAGCAGTTCTTC

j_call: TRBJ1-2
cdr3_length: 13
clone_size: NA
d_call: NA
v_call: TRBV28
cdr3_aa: CASSCRRGDGYTF
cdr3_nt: TGTGCCAGCAGTTGCCGTCGGGGGGATGGCTACACCTTC

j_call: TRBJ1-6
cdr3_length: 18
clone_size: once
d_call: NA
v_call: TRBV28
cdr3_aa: CASSFSVGPGGVGSPLHF
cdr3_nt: TGTGCCAGCAGTTTTTCGGTTGGCCCTGGTGGGGTGGGTTCACCCCTCCACTTT

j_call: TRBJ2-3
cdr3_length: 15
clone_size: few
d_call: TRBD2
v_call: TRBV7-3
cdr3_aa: CASSPRGGYTDTQYF
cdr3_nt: TGTGCCAGCAGTCCCCGGGGGGGGTACACAGATACGCAGTATTTT

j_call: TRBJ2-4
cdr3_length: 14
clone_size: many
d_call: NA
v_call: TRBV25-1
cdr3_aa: CASSAAVAKNIQYF
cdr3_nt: TGTGCCAGCAGTGCTGCAGTGGCCAAAAACATTCAGTACTTC

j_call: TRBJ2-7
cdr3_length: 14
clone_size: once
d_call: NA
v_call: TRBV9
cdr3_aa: CASSAARELDEQYF
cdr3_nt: TGTGCCAGCAGCGCAGCCCGGGAGCTCGACGAGCAGTACTTC

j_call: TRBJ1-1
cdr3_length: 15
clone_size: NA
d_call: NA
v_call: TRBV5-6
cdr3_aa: CASSFWDNRHTEAFF
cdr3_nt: TGTGCCAGCAGCTTTTGGGACAATCGGCACACTGAAGCTTTCTTT

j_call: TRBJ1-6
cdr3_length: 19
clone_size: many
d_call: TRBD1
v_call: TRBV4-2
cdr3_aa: CASSHRPSGQGTGNSPLHF
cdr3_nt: TGTGCCAGCAGCCACCGCCCCTCGGGACAGGGGACGGGGAATTCACCCCTCCACTTT

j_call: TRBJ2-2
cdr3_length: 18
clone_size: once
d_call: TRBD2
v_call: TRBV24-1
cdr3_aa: CATSDAAPGRGFTGELFF
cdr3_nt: TGTGCCACCAGTGATGCCGCGCCAGGGAGGGGATTCACCGGGGAGCTGTTTTTT

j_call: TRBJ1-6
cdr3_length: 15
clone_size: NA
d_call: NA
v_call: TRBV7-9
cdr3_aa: CASSSRDTLTSPLHF
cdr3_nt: TGTGCCAGCAGCAGCCGGGACACACTTACCTCACCCCTCCACTTT

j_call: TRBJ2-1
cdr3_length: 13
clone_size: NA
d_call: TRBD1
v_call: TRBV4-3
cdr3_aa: CASSQAQGAEQFF
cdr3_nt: TGCGCCAGCAGCCAGGCACAGGGGGCGGAGCAGTTCTTC

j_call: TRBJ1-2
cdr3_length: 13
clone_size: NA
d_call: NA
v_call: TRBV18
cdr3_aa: CASSPPTAYGYTF
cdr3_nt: TGTGCCAGCTCACCACCGACAGCCTATGGCTACACCTTC

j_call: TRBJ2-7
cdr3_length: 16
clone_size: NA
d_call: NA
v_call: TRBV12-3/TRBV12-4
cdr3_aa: CASRPFSGPGSYEQYF
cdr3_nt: TGTGCCAGCAGGCCATTTTCGGGTCCCGGGTCCTACGAGCAGTACTTC

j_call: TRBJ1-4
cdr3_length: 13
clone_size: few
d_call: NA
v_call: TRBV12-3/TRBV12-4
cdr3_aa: CASSLQGYEKLFF
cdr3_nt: TGTGCCAGCAGTCTCCAAGGGTATGAAAAACTGTTTTTT

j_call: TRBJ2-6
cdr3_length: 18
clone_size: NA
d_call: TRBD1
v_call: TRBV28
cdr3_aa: CASSLLGQGTAGANVLTF
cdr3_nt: TGTGCCAGCAGTTTACTGGGACAGGGTACGGCTGGGGCCAACGTCCTGACTTTC

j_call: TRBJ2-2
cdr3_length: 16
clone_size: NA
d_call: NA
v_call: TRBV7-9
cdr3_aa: CASSLLNRLDGGELFF
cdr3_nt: TGTGCCAGCAGCTTACTAAACAGGCTGGATGGTGGGGAGCTGTTTTTT